The 20 T cell receptor gamma chains reported below all come from one sample, sequenced in a study of γδ T cells in repeated Plasmodium falciparum infection. Bulk repertoires came from Vgamma9/Vdelta2+ or Vdelta2-negative gammadelta T cells flow-sorted from PBMC. With CATT, TCRdb re-called clones from the multiplex PCR reads. Of 27,000 or so gamma-chain clones listed, 1.4% were seen once; the top ten hold 15% to 20%. The sequencing input was gamma-delta T cells from blood. The receptors stem from a pool of human donors (malaria-infected and uninfected, not separated).

In its sample, this clone was seen a few times. The protein TCRdb gives is from a much larger clone and does not agree with this DNA's translation at residue 8, likely a read error; the protein shown here comes from the DNA. The chain recombines TRGV9 with TRGJP. No J segment appears in TCRdb, so it was assigned here by matching the sequence to germline. Germline CDR1 and CDR2: GITISATS and ISYDGTV (reference sequence). The CDR3 contains 18 residues. The J segment lost 5 bases and the V segment lost 1 base, leaving 8 bases of the junction unmatched. The CDR3 DNA reads as TGTGCCTTGTGGGAGGTAAGGCCGGAAGAGTTGGGCAAAAAAATCAAGGTATTT. This translates into CALWEVRPEELGKKIKVF.

This clone appeared a few times. The protein held in TCRdb is that of a much larger clone and does not match this DNA's translation at residue 8, likely because of a read error; the protein shown is translated from the DNA. The chain links TRGV5 to TRGJ1 or TRGJ2. In germline, CDR1 is VINAFY, CDR2 YDVSNSKD. The CDR3 loop spans 13 amino acids. V dropped 0 bases and J dropped 13; count of bases not matched to a gene: 12. CDR3 bases: TGTGCCACCTGGGACAGGCCGTTGATAAGAAAACTCTTT. Translated, it gives CATWDRPLIRKLF.

Comments on this clone: This is likely an artifact of a read error, given a far larger clone one base away. The same CDR3 can be traced to other DNA sequences in this sample. V usage is TRGV9 and J usage is TRGJ1 or TRGJ2. TCRdb supplies no J gene; here it was assigned by aligning the nucleotide sequence to germline. The germline CDR1 and CDR2 sequences are GITISATS and ISYDGTV (reference sequence). This CDR3 spans 13 amino acids. The CDR3 sequence is CALWEVTTDKKLF. Here the CDR3 DNA reads TGTGCTTTGTGGGAGGTCACCACTGATAAGAAACTCTTT.

This clone was counted between two and nine times. A read error likely explains why the TCRdb protein, taken from a much larger clone, differs from this DNA's translation at residue 3; the protein shown is translated from the DNA. The chain recombines TRGV9 with TRGJ1 or TRGJ2. TCRdb lists no J gene, so it was determined here by aligning the DNA to germline. The germline gives CDR1 GITISATS, CDR2 ISYDGTV (reference sequence). This CDR3 region has 13 residues. The CDR3 DNA follows: TGTGCCTCGTGGGAGGTACTTCATTATAAGAAACTCTTT. Amino acid sequence: CASWEVLHYKKLF.

This clone was detected a few times. The mismatch at residue 7 between this DNA's translation and the TCRdb protein of a much larger clone likely reflects a read error; the protein shown is translated from the DNA. The rearrangement uses TRGV2 and TRGJ1 or TRGJ2. No J segment appears in TCRdb, so it was assigned here by matching the sequence to germline. The CDR3 contains 13 residues. CDR1 EGSNGY and CDR2 YDSYNSKV come from the germline V gene. With V trimmed by 0 bases and J by 9 bases, 8 bases remained unmatched. The CDR3 loop is CATWDGRTGKKLF. CDR3 coding DNA: TGTGCCACCTGGGACGGGCGAACGGGTAAGAAACTCTTT.

A few counts support this clone. This DNA translates differently at residue 3 from the TCRdb protein, which is that of a much larger clone; a read error is likely, and the protein shown is the DNA's own translation. The V gene is TRGV9; the J gene was not called. The CDR3 spans 9 residues. From germline, CDR1 is GITISATS and CDR2 ISYDGTV (reference sequence). CDR3 amino acids: CAMWEIKLF. CDR3 DNA sequence: TGTGCCATGTGGGAGATAAAACTCTTT.

About this clone itself: Since a far larger clone is one base different, this is likely a read error. The sample holds other DNA sequences that translate to the same CDR3. The chain employs TRGV9 and TRGJP. The J gene is not listed in TCRdb, so it was assigned here from a DNA match to germline. Germline-derived CDR1 and CDR2 are GITISATS and ISYDGTV (reference sequence). The CDR3 extends over 17 amino acids. In DNA, the CDR3 is TGTGCCTTGTGGGAGGTGCAATCCGAGTTGGGCAAGAAAATCAAGGTATTT. The encoded protein is CALWEVQSELGKKIKVF.

With respect to this clone: TCRdb's protein for this DNA is that of a much larger clone and differs from the translation at residue 7, likely a read error; the protein shown is the DNA translation. The chain joins TRGV8 to TRGJ1 or TRGJ2. Since TCRdb gives no J gene, matching the DNA to germline was used here to assign it. Germline CDR1 and CDR2: VENAVY and YDSYNSRV. Trimming cost V 5 bases and J 12 bases; bases outside gene matches: 19. The CDR3 is 14 residues long. The chain's CDR3 is CATWGPDGRLRKLF. CDR3 DNA sequence: TGTGCCACCTGGGGGCCCGACGGACGACTTAGGAAACTCTTT.

This clone showed up many times. This sequence joins TRGV8 and TRGJ1 or TRGJ2. Per the germline V gene, CDR1 is VENAVY and CDR2 is YDSYNSRV. The CDR3 loop spans 12 amino acids. V gave up 0 bases and J gave up 10 bases; unmatched junction bases: 6. CDR3 sequence (DNA): TGTGCCACCTGGGATAGGCATGAAAAGAAACTCTTT. Its translation: CATWDRHEKKLF.

This clone was seen ten or more times. The protein held in TCRdb is that of a much larger clone and does not match this DNA's translation at residue 12, likely because of a read error; the protein shown is translated from the DNA. This chain uses TRGV2 with TRGJ1 or TRGJ2. Germline CDR1 EGSNGY, CDR2 YDSYNSKV. The CDR3 is 16 amino acids. The CDR3 spells CATWDGILPNYCKKLF. The CDR3 DNA reads as TGTGCCACCTGGGACGGAATCCTTCCGAATTATTGTAAGAAACTCTTT.

This clone occurred a few times. A read error likely explains this, since a far larger clone differs by one base. Other DNA sequences in the same sample also yield this CDR3. CDR3 region: CATWDGQNYYKKLF. The CDR3 bases are TGTGCCACCTGGGACGGTCAGAATTATTACAAGAAACTCTTT. The chain has TRGV5 and TRGJ1 or TRGJ2. The J gene comes from matching the DNA to germline here; TCRdb lacks it. Germline V gene sequence: CDR1 VINAFY, CDR2 YDVSNSKD. This CDR3 comprises 14 residues.

This clone has only a few counts. For this DNA, TCRdb reports the protein of a much larger clone, which diverges at residue 11, most likely from a read error; the protein presented here is translated directly from the DNA. The chain has TRGV2 and TRGJP2. The CDR3 contains 13 residues. Per germline, CDR1 EGSNGY and CDR2 YDSYNSKV. DNA for the CDR3: TGTGCCACCTGGGACGGGCGGGATTGGATCGAGACGTTT. Translation: CATWDGRDWIETF.

Turning to this clone: The likely explanation is a read error, given a far larger clone one base away. The same CDR3 arises from other DNA sequences in this sample as well. This rearrangement joins TRGV3 to TRGJ1 or TRGJ2. The J gene is absent in TCRdb and was assigned here via DNA matching to germline. The J segment lost 11 bases and the V segment lost 3 bases, leaving 13 bases of the junction unmatched. Germline V gene sequence: CDR1 VTNTFY, CDR2 YDVSTARD (reference sequence). The CDR3 has 13 amino acids. The CDR3 DNA reads as TGTGCCACCTGGGACGCCAGGGTGAAAGAGAAACTCTTT. The encoded protein is CATWDARVKEKLF.

This clone is categorized as large. This may be a read error, as it is one base from a much larger clone. This sample also contains other DNA sequences that code for the same CDR3. The chain combines TRGV9 with TRGJP. The CDR3 is 16 amino acids. J gave up 4 bases and V 1 base, and 1 base lay outside the gene matches. Germline values: CDR1 GITISATS, CDR2 ISYDGTV (reference sequence). CDR3 sequence: CALWEVQELGKKIKVF. The CDR3 DNA reads as TGTGCCTTGTGGGAGGTCCAAGAGTTGGGCAAAAAAATCAAGGTATTT.

This clone was counted between two and nine times. This likely traces to a read error, being one base from a far larger clone. In the same sample, other DNA sequences code for this CDR3. The chain carries TRGV9 and TRGJ1 or TRGJ2. The J gene, missing from TCRdb, was assigned here through DNA to germline matching. This CDR3 comprises 15 residues. Germline CDR1 and CDR2: GITISATS and ISYDGTV (reference sequence). As DNA, the CDR3 is TGTGCCTTGTGGGAGGTGCAACCCAATTATTACAAGAAACTCTTT. It encodes CALWEVQPNYYKKLF.

Relative to its sample, this clone is medium-sized. The chain combines TRGV9 with TRGJP1. This CDR3 contains 12 residues. Germline V gives CDR1 GITISATS, CDR2 ISYDGTV (reference sequence). V dropped 3 bases and J dropped 12; count of bases not matched to a gene: 7. The CDR3 is CALWEPSGFKIF. CDR3 nucleotide sequence: TGTGCCTTGTGGGAGCCCAGTGGGTTCAAGATATTT.

In its sample, this clone was seen a few times. This likely traces to a read error, being one base from a far larger clone. Other DNA variants within this sample encode the same CDR3. The chain employs TRGV9 and TRGJ1 or TRGJ2. The J gene comes from matching the DNA to germline here; TCRdb lacks it. CDR1 and CDR2 from the germline V gene are GITISATS and ISYDGTV (reference sequence). The length of the CDR3 is 14 residues. With 1 base clipped from V and 12 bases from J, the junction kept 15 bases outside the gene matches. CDR3 sequence (DNA): TGTGCCTTGTGGGAGGTTCCCTGCCCCTTGGGGAAACTCTTT. Protein: CALWEVPCPLGKLF.

Details on this clone: Translating this DNA gives a protein that differs at residue 3 from the TCRdb one, which belongs to a much larger clone; a read error is likely, and the protein shown is this translation. This sequence joins TRGV9 and TRGJP. Because TCRdb records no J gene, it was assigned here through a match of the DNA to germline. CDR3 length equals 19 residues. Germline CDR1 GITISATS, CDR2 ISYDGTV (reference sequence). The chain's CDR3 is CASWEVQRPSELGKKIKVF. The CDR3 DNA sequence: TGTGCCTCGTGGGAGGTGCAAAGGCCCTCGGAGTTGGGCAAAAAAATCAAGGTATTT.

Details on this clone: This is likely an artifact of a read error, given a far larger clone one base away. Other DNA sequences in this sample translate to the same CDR3. This rearrangement joins TRGV3 to TRGJ1 or TRGJ2. No J gene is reported in TCRdb; it was inferred here by comparing the DNA with germline. This CDR3 is 11 amino acids long. The V gene's germline CDR1 is VTNTFY and CDR2 YDVSTARD (reference sequence). The V and J ends lost 2 bases and 12 bases, in that order; junction bases with no gene match: 7. CDR3 DNA: TGTGCCACCTGGGACAACGTTCGGAAACTCTTT. Translation gives CATWDNVRKLF.

This clone showed up many times. Translating this DNA gives a protein that differs at residue 5 from the TCRdb one, which belongs to a much larger clone; a read error is likely, and the protein shown is this translation. The J gene is TRGJ1 or TRGJ2, the V gene TRGV9. No J gene is reported in TCRdb; it was inferred here by comparing the DNA with germline. The germline V gene has CDR1 GITISATS and CDR2 ISYDGTV (reference sequence). The CDR3 contains 16 residues. The CDR3: CALWVVHNGENYKKLF. CDR3 nucleotide sequence: TGTGCCTTGTGGGTGGTGCACAATGGCGAAAATTATAAGAAACTCTTT.